These 30 T cell receptor beta chains were sequenced from one sample in a study of blood T cell repertoires in COVID-19. TCRdb keeps only in-frame clones here, not all; method: immunoSEQ multiplex PCR. Of fewer than 70,000 clones listed, 80% to 90% are singletons. The source material was peripheral blood. The source is a human donor in a cohort sampled during active COVID-19.

This clone was detected only a few times. The V and J genes are TRBV9 and TRBJ1-1; 7 bases map to TRBD1. This CDR3 has 11 amino acids. Germline V lookup: CDR1 SGDLS, CDR2 YYNGEE. J was trimmed by 10 bases and V by 3 bases; bases with no gene match: 3. The DNA of the CDR3 is TGTGCCAGCAGCGCGGGGGACAGAGCTTTCTTT. This gives the protein CASSAGDRAFF.

The chain carries TRBV18 and TRBJ1-5; TRBD1 might be the D (6 bases). CDR1 is KGHSH, CDR2 LQKENI, per germline. V was shortened by 6 bases and J by 4 bases, with 16 bases between the two germline ends. The CDR3 spans 15 residues. The CDR3 DNA sequence: TGTGCCAGCTCCTACCTTGGACAGAAAAATCAGCCCCAGCATTTT. Translating gives CASSYLGQKNQPQHF.

This chain uses TRBV3-1 (or the pseudogene TRBV3-2) with TRBJ2-1, with 7 bases matching TRBD1. CDR1 is LGHDT, CDR2 YNNKEL, per germline (reference sequence). CDR3 length equals 15 residues. V lost 0 bases to trimming and J lost 3 bases; unmatched junction nucleotides: 2. This CDR3 is CASSQDRQGYNEQFF. In DNA form, the CDR3 reads TGTGCCAGCAGCCAAGATCGACAGGGCTACAATGAGCAGTTCTTC.

This clone was detected once. The chain carries TRBV5-1 and TRBJ2-7; TRBD2 matches at 10 bases. This CDR3 is built from 16 residues. J was trimmed by 0 bases and V by 3 bases; bases with no gene match: 6. Germline values: CDR1 SGHRS, CDR2 YFSETQ. In DNA, the CDR3 is TGCGCCAGCAGCTCCCGGACTAGCGGTACCTCCTACGAGCAGTACTTC. This codes for CASSSRTSGTSYEQYF.

The CDR3 sequence is CASSLAWADYGYTF. CDR3 DNA sequence: TGCGCCAGCAGCTTGGCCTGGGCAGACTATGGCTACACCTTC. This sequence joins TRBV5-1 and TRBJ1-2; D call uncertain. This CDR3 has 14 amino acids. Germline CDR1 is SGHRS and CDR2 is YFSETQ. Trimming stripped 0 bases from V and 3 bases from J, with 9 bases between.

The chain is built from TRBV19 and TRBJ1-6, with D possibly matching TRBD1 (5 bases). Between the trimmed V and J ends, which lost 7 bases and 7 bases, there was a span of 14 bases. Germline V gene lookup returns CDR1 LNHDA and CDR2 SQIVND (reference sequence). The CDR3 has 14 residues. The CDR3 nucleotides read TGTGCCAGTAACACATTACAGGCCAATTCACCCCTCCACTTT. Amino acids: CASNTLQANSPLHF.

The rearrangement links TRBV7-2 to TRBJ2-7, with a weak D call TRBD1 (5 bases). Germline assignment: CDR1 SGHTA and CDR2 FQGNSA. Trimming pared 1 base from V and 3 bases from J, leaving 10 bases between. The length of the CDR3 is 14 residues. The CDR3: CASSLGGRIYEQYF. CDR3 in DNA: TGTGCCAGCAGCTTAGGGGGCAGGATCTACGAGCAGTACTTC.

The chain combines TRBV5-1 with TRBJ1-3, with a weak D call TRBD1 (5 bases). Germline CDR1 SGHRS, CDR2 YFSETQ. This CDR3 comprises 15 residues. Trimming removed 4 bases from V and 1 base from J, with 12 bases in between. CDR3 sequence: CASSPAGGSGNTIYF. DNA for the CDR3: TGCGCCAGCAGCCCGGCCGGGGGATCTGGAAACACCATATATTTT.

This chain links TRBV10-3 with TRBJ2-5, with TRBD2 matching 10 bases. CDR1 ENHRY and CDR2 SYGVKD come from the germline V gene. CDR3 length equals 16 residues. The trim removed 0 bases at V and 2 bases at J, leaving 3 bases unmatched. The CDR3 sequence is CAISESLAGVQETQYF. In nucleotides, the CDR3 is TGTGCCATCAGTGAGTCCCTAGCGGGGGTACAAGAGACCCAGTACTTC.

The genes are TRBV3-1 (or the pseudogene TRBV3-2) and TRBJ2-2; 14 bases are shared with TRBD2. The CDR3 length is 16 residues. Germline loops: CDR1 LGHDT, CDR2 YNNKEL (reference sequence). Germline trimming cut 5 bases from V and 4 bases from J; bases unmatched to any gene: 3. The CDR3 DNA reads as TGTGCCAGCAGCAGGGGACTAGCGGGGGCCACCGGGGAGCTGTTTTTT. Its protein product is CASSRGLAGATGELFF.

The rearrangement links TRBV7-3 to TRBJ2-2; 7 bases match TRBD2. After removal of 2 bases from V and 2 bases from J, the junction contained 5 bases not matched to a gene. Germline CDR1 SGHTA, CDR2 FQGTGA. The CDR3 runs 16 residues. CDR3 bases: TGTGCCAGCAGCTTATTGGCTAGCGGAAACACCGGGGAGCTGTTTTTT. As protein: CASSLLASGNTGELFF.

Concerning this clone itself: A read error may produce the germline difference seen at one junction end. This chain joins TRBV7-9 and TRBJ1-1; 10 nucleotides align to TRBD1. Germline lookup yields CDR1 SEHNR and CDR2 FQNEAQ (reference sequence). The CDR3 contains 13 residues. The DNA of the CDR3 is TGTGCCAGCAGCCTGGTGGGACAGGGGTTTCGGGGGTTT. Translated, it gives CASSLVGQGFRGF.

This sequence joins TRBV5-1 and TRBJ1-4, with 10 bases fitting TRBD1. The V segment lost 4 bases and the J segment 3 bases; nucleotides outside the gene matches: 6. The CDR3 sequence is 16 residues long. Germline assignment: CDR1 SGHRS and CDR2 YFSETQ. Here the CDR3 reads CASSEPTGGPNEKLFF. The CDR3, as DNA: TGCGCCAGCAGCGAACCGACAGGGGGCCCTAATGAAAAACTGTTTTTT.

This clone occurred once. This chain uses TRBV7-8 with TRBJ2-7; 7 bases match TRBD2. V lost 6 bases and J lost 1; bases outside the gene matches: 9. The germline V gene encodes CDR1 SGHVS and CDR2 FQNEAQ. This CDR3 comprises 15 residues. CDR3 sequence (DNA): TGTGCCAGCAGTGTGTGGGGAGGGTATTCCTACGAGCAGTACTTC. Protein product: CASSVWGGYSYEQYF.

This sequence joins TRBV5-1 and TRBJ2-7, with D possibly matching TRBD1 (7 bases). Trimming took 4 bases from V and 2 from J, leaving 16 bases between them. Germline CDR1 SGHRS, CDR2 YFSETQ. CDR3 size: 15 residues. CDR3 bases: TGCGCCAGCAGCCCGGCGGGACAGAGAACCTACGAGCAGTACTTC. Its protein is CASSPAGQRTYEQYF. Based on the CDR3 plus reference TRBV5-1 and TRBJ2-7, the full variable domain is KAGVTQTPRYLIKTRGQQVTLSCSPISGHRSVSWYQQTPGQGLQFLFEYFSETQRNKGNFPGRFSGRQFSNSRSEMNVSTLELGDSALYLCASSPAGQRTYEQYFGPGTRLTVT.

The chain carries TRBV10-1 and TRBJ2-1; 10 bases fit TRBD1. The CDR3 extends over 14 amino acids. V lost 8 bases and J lost 9; bases outside the gene matches: 10. Germline assignment: CDR1 WNHNN and CDR2 SYGVQD (reference sequence). The CDR3 loop is CASSPSGDRGEQFF. The CDR3 DNA follows: TGCGCCAGCTCCCCGAGCGGGGACAGGGGTGAGCAGTTCTTC.

This clone has a single count. This chain connects TRBV10-3 to TRBJ1-4; TRBD1 matches at 10 bases. Germline V gives CDR1 ENHRY, CDR2 SYGVKD. The CDR3 sequence is 14 residues long. V was pared by 4 bases and J by 7 bases, with 3 bases of the junction left unmatched. CDR3 region: CAISGDRGSEKLFF. CDR3 sequence (DNA): TGTGCCATCAGTGGGGACAGGGGAAGTGAAAAACTGTTTTTT.

As for this clone: The identical CDR3 is also encoded by other nucleotide sequences in the sample. This chain joins TRBV5-4 and TRBJ1-1; no clear D gene. Germline V gene data show CDR1 as SGHNT and CDR2 as YYREEE (reference sequence). Between the trimmed V and J ends, which lost 0 bases and 2 bases, there was a span of 8 bases. CDR3 length equals 14 residues. The CDR3 region is CASSLGRENTEAFF. CDR3 DNA: TGTGCCAGCAGCTTGGGTCGCGAAAACACTGAAGCTTTCTTT.

The chain has TRBV7-2 and TRBJ1-4; 9 positions agree with TRBD1. The CDR3 is 17 residues long. Germline lookup yields CDR1 SGHTA and CDR2 FQGNSA. Unmatched junction bases numbered 5, after V lost 3 bases and J lost 0 bases. The chain's CDR3 is CASSLTGGRATNEKLFF. CDR3 coding DNA: TGTGCCAGCAGCTTGACAGGGGGTAGAGCAACTAATGAAAAACTGTTTTTT.

This clone was seen once. J is TRBJ2-3 and V is TRBV30; 9 nucleotides match TRBD2. The CDR3 contains 14 residues. Trimming cost V 2 bases and J 3 bases; bases outside gene matches: 3. In germline, CDR1 is GTSNPN, CDR2 SVGIG (reference sequence). CDR3 coding DNA: TGTGCCTGGAGTCGCGGGAGGGGAACAGATACGCAGTATTTT. Translated: CAWSRGRGTDTQYF.

The J gene is TRBJ2-1, the V gene TRBV2; D is perhaps TRBD2 (5 bases). Germline lookup yields CDR1 SNHLY and CDR2 FYNNEI. This CDR3 contains 14 residues. V lost 1 base, J lost 9 bases, and 13 bases lay in between. CDR3 region: CASSEEGSEGEQFF. For the CDR3, the DNA is TGTGCCAGCAGTGAAGAAGGTAGCGAAGGTGAGCAGTTCTTC.

The chain recombines TRBV9 with TRBJ2-3, with 14 positions matching TRBD2. The CDR3 has 16 amino acids. V dropped 3 bases and J dropped 3; count of bases not matched to a gene: 3. The germline V gene has CDR1 SGDLS and CDR2 YYNGEE. DNA of the CDR3: TGTGCCAGCAGCGGACGACTAGCGGGAGGGACAGATACGCAGTATTTT. Translated: CASSGRLAGGTDTQYF.

The rearrangement uses TRBV6-5 and TRBJ1-4; 8 bases fit TRBD1. Trimming at V came to 5 bases and at J to 8 bases, leaving 7 bases not matched to a gene. From germline, CDR1 is MNHEY and CDR2 SVGAGI. CDR3 length: 14 amino acids. The CDR3, as DNA: TGTGCCAGCAGTAACGACAGGGGCAACGAAAAACTGTTTTTT. Protein sequence: CASSNDRGNEKLFF.

V is TRBV18 and J is TRBJ2-1, with TRBD2 matching 14 bases. Germline CDR1 KGHSH, CDR2 LQKENI. The CDR3 is made up of 14 amino acids. Losses at the gene ends were 6 bases for V and 8 bases for J; bases not matched to a gene: 3. CDR3 in DNA: TGTGCCAGCTCGACTAGCGGGGGGGCGGATGAGCAGTTCTTC. Its translation: CASSTSGGADEQFF.

This chain uses TRBV3-1 (or the pseudogene TRBV3-2) with TRBJ1-2; no definite D call. V was cut by 0 bases and J by 6 bases, with 11 bases left in between. This CDR3 has 14 residues. Germline V gives CDR1 LGHDT, CDR2 YNNKEL (reference sequence). The CDR3 loop is CASSQEAAADGYTF. CDR3 sequence (DNA): TGTGCCAGCAGCCAAGAGGCGGCGGCGGATGGCTACACCTTC.

The chain recombines TRBV29-1 with TRBJ1-1, with 7 positions matching TRBD1. CDR3 size: 12 residues. V gave up 6 bases and J gave up 11 bases; unmatched junction bases: 12. From germline, CDR1 is SQVTM and CDR2 ANQGSEA. In DNA form, the CDR3 reads TGCAGCGTAACCGCCGGGACAGTGGAGGCTTTCTTT. Its protein is CSVTAGTVEAFF.

The rearrangement joins TRBV27 to TRBJ2-7; maybe TRBD2 (6 bases). There are 19 residues in the CDR3. Trimming shortened V by 7 bases and J by 0 bases, and 28 bases separated the two germline ends. CDR1 is MNHEY, CDR2 SMNVEV, per germline (reference sequence). The CDR3 nucleotides are TGTGCCAGCATTGAGTCCCGCGGGACCGGCAAGAGGAGCTCCTACGAGCAGTACTTC. Its translation is CASIESRGTGKRSSYEQYF.

The genes are TRBV9 and TRBJ1-6, with TRBD1 identical over 9 bases. The CDR3 is 16 amino acids. V lost 3 bases, J lost 7 bases, and 8 bases stayed unmatched. Germline assignment: CDR1 SGDLS and CDR2 YYNGEE. The CDR3 region has the DNA TGTGCCAGCAGCGCGAGGACAGGGGCCGGAAATTCACCCCTCCACTTT. Its translation is CASSARTGAGNSPLHF.

This chain links TRBV25-1 with TRBJ1-2; 7 bases are shared with TRBD1. This CDR3 has 13 amino acids. Germline CDR1 MGHDK, CDR2 SYGVNS. V lost 5 bases and J lost 11; bases outside the gene matches: 11. CDR3 coding DNA: TGTGCCAGCAGTATTGTAGGGACAGTAAGGTACACCTTC. Translation: CASSIVGTVRYTF.

This chain joins TRBV9 and TRBJ1-4; 10 bases are shared with TRBD1. J was trimmed by 6 bases and V by 4 bases; bases with no gene match: 3. This CDR3 comprises 14 residues. Per the germline V gene, CDR1 is SGDLS and CDR2 is YYNGEE. This CDR3 is CASSQGQGDEKLFF. CDR3 nucleotide sequence: TGTGCCAGCAGCCAAGGACAGGGGGATGAAAAACTGTTTTTT.